This T cell receptor beta chain stems from a study of CD4+ T cells in melanoma. This table comes from immunoSEQ multiplex PCR, and its TCRdb copy is limited to in-frame clones, with some not included. The sample shows some 21,000 clones, around 79% of them seen only once. V lost 5 bases and J lost 7; bases outside the gene matches: 10. The CDR3 runs 14 residues. Germline CDR1 SGHAT, CDR2 FQNNGV. Study results and limitations: Neoantigen-specific CD4+ T cells in melanoma reportedly had diverse differentiation states.

Remarks on this clone: The target antigen is unknown.

The sequenced material came from cells from a culture (not recorded whether cultured in vitro). This rearrangement joins TRBV11-2 to TRBJ1-2; TRBD1 agrees at 7 bases. The sequence was collected from a human donor with melanoma. The CDR3 is CASSPADRISGYTF. The CDR3 coding sequence is TGTGCCAGCAGCCCCGCGGACAGGATCTCTGGCTACACCTTC.